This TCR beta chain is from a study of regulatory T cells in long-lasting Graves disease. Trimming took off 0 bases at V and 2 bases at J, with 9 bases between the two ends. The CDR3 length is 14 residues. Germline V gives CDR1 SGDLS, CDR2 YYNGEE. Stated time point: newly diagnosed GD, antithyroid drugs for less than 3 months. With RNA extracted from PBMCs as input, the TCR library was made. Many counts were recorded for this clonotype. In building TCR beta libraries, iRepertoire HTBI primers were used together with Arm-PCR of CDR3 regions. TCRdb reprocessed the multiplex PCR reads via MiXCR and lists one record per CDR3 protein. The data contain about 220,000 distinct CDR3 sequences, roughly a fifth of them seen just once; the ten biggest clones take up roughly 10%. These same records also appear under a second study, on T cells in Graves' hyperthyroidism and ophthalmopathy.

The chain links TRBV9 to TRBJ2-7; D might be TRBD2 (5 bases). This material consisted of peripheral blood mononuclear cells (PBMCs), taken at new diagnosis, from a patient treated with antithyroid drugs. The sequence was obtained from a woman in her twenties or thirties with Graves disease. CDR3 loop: CASSVGTGAYEQYF. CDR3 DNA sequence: TGTGCCAGCAGCGTAGGAACCGGGGCCTACGAGCAGTACTTC.